The present TCR beta chain was sequenced within a study of T cell responses to AZD1222 COVID-19 vaccine (dated by TCRdb to about 2021). In terms of the full investigation: TCR sequencing was performed for roughly 240 trial participants, of whom around 210 were given two doses of AZD1222 and approximately 26 were given two doses of MenACWY control vaccine. Trial participants were enrolled into age subgroups of 18-55, 56-69 and 70-plus years, which contained approximately 150, 30 and 60 TCR-sequenced participants, respectively.

What the research found in general, with its limitations: Participants were mostly white British, with more females than males. The authors suggested clonal diversity may have been underestimated. After two AZD1222 doses, both the breadth and the depth of spike-specific TCRs were significantly higher than at day 0 and than in MenACWY recipients. Only 5 to 7 AZD1222 recipients were SARS-CoV-2 seropositive at baseline, limiting conclusions about previously exposed vaccinees. Because no day 14 peak-response samples were available, repertoires were characterized only after the peak T cell response. The whole spike protein was spanned by vaccine-associated CD4 TCRs, and dominant responses were seen in regions 160-218 and 743-854. Reportedly, almost half of the unique spike-specific TCRs recognized epitopes lying outside the regions that are mutated in the B.1.351 and B.1.1.7 variants. In the small 56-69-year group, the increase in depth fell short of significance, most likely because of low power.

The CDR3 regions of human TCRbeta chains were analyzed by immunosequencing. The published analysis was carried out like this. TCRs in the repertoires were compared against a reference library of SARS-CoV-2-specific TCRs that had been generated with the MIRA antigen-specificity platform. Breadth was defined as the fraction of unique TCRs that were SARS-CoV-2-associated, and depth was defined as the fraction of total T cells that were SARS-CoV-2-associated. Using the MIRA data, every spike-specific TCR was mapped to the spike region that the TCR reacted to and assigned to either a CD4 or a CD8 class. Log10-transformed breadth and depth values were compared by one-way ANOVA with Sidak's multiple comparisons tests. TCRdb limited this immuneACCESS table to in-frame rearrangements with V and J called. A share of clones is missing; checked studies link under half to unresolved V genes, and the rest is unexplained. The DNA gave D and trimming, while V, J and clone size come from that table. The sample profile shows 150,000 to 180,000 clones; 90% of them were found once. Of the sample, about 1.6% is held by the ten largest clones.

Regarding this clone: Its antigen specificity is not known. Per-base quality was not reported, and no clone a single base away is much larger than it.

CDR1 and CDR2 are read off the germline V gene as KGHDR and SFDVKD. From its cysteine to its phenylalanine, the CDR3 spans 13 amino acids. CDR3 DNA is the only sequence kept; it has 39 bases, read in frame from the first base. V is pruned by 7 bases and J by 4 bases, leaving 3 bases of the junction without a gene match. The time point label of this sample denotes: about 28 days (+/-7) after the second vaccine dose. AZD1222 recipients with second doses at about 4 weeks or about 12 weeks were pooled, because spike-specific TCR depth and breadth did not differ between schedules. Vaccinee samples were obtained from the UK trials COV001 and COV002, which included a single-blind randomized controlled phase 2/3 trial of AZD1222 (ChAdOx1 nCoV-19) in healthy adults. For TCRbeta chain sequencing, PBMC samples were collected from trial participants at day 0 and at day 28 after the second dose.

The source material was peripheral blood, sampled 28 days after the second AZD1222 dose. This TCR was sampled from an adult who received the AZD1222 COVID-19 vaccine. Rearrangement joined TRBV24-1 to TRBJ1-5; the junction holds 7 bases that match TRBD1. The bases read TGTGCCACCAGCGAGACAGGGAATCAGCCCCAGCATTTT. Protein translation: CATSETGNQPQHF.